These 14 T cell receptor beta chains came from one sample sequenced in a study of STAT5B mutations in CD4+ large granular lymphocyte leukemia (dated by TCRdb to 2021 to 2024). The library was obtained by the immunoSEQ multiplex PCR assay. The immuneACCESS repertoire file appears here via TCRdb, limited to in-frame rearrangements. These files lack a portion of the clones; in checked studies, under half of the deficit traces to unresolved V genes, and the cause of the others is not known. The sample has 30,000 to 40,000 clones on record, over 65% of them singletons. The ten top clones hold 2.5% to 3% of the sample. The sequenced sample was CD4+ T cells from blood buffy coats. Receptors were obtained from a human donor in good health.

This chain links TRBV2 with TRBJ2-7; D not certain. Germline CDR1 SNHLY, CDR2 FYNNEI. V lost 6 bases and J lost 3, with 15 bases in between. There are 14 residues in the CDR3. CDR3 amino acids: CASRGFRDGYEQYF. In nucleotides, the CDR3 is TGTGCCAGCAGGGGGTTCCGAGACGGCTACGAGCAGTACTTC.

The CDR3 is CASSQDGGFEQFF. Here the CDR3 DNA reads TGCGCCAGCAGCCAAGATGGGGGGTTTGAGCAGTTCTTC. This chain links TRBV4-3 with TRBJ2-1; D possibly corresponds to TRBD2 (6 bases). V dropped 0 bases and J dropped 9 bases, with 9 bases sitting between them. The CDR3 length is 13 residues. Germline V gene lookup returns CDR1 LGHNA and CDR2 YSLEER.

The chain carries TRBV19 and TRBJ1-6, with TRBD1 as a possible D gene (5 bases). The V gene lost 6 bases and the J gene lost 10 bases, with 13 bases spanning the gap. CDR1 is LNHDA and CDR2 is SQIVND in the germline V gene (reference sequence). This CDR3 region has 13 residues. CDR3 loop: CASSGDFYSPLHF. The CDR3 region has the DNA TGTGCCAGTAGCGGGGACTTCTACTCACCCCTCCACTTT. Full variable domain (outside the CDR3, taken from reference TRBV19 and TRBJ1-6): DGGITQSPKYLFRKEGQNVTLSCEQNLNHDAMYWYRQDPGQGLRLIYYSQIVNDFQKGDIAEGYSVSREKKESFPLTVTSAQKNPTAFYLCASSGDFYSPLHFGNGTRLTVT.

The rearrangement links TRBV7-3 to TRBJ2-3; D is unresolved. The CDR3 has 14 amino acids. Trimming removed 1 base from V and 5 bases from J, with 10 bases in between. In germline, CDR1 is SGHTA, CDR2 FQGTGA. The CDR3 region is CASSLMGKGDTQYF. The CDR3 bases are TGTGCCAGCAGCTTAATGGGGAAAGGAGATACGCAGTATTTT.

The gene calls are TRBV5-4 and TRBJ1-2; no clear D. V lost 4 bases, J lost 3 bases, and 13 bases lay in between. In germline, CDR1 is SGHNT, CDR2 YYREEE (reference sequence). CDR3 length equals 14 residues. In DNA form, the CDR3 reads TGTGCCAGCAGCCGAGGTGGTGGGGACTATGGCTACACCTTC. Protein product: CASSRGGGDYGYTF.

The V call is TRBV5-1, the J call TRBJ2-2, with a tentative D call TRBD1 (6 bases). Germline values: CDR1 SGHRS, CDR2 YFSETQ. The CDR3 loop spans 14 amino acids. The germline V and J ends were trimmed by 2 bases and 6 bases, with 11 bases remaining between them. In DNA form, the CDR3 reads TGCGCCAGCAGCTTTGGCAACAGGGCCGGGGAGCTGTTTTTT. This sequence encodes CASSFGNRAGELFF.

The chain links TRBV7-9 to TRBJ2-2, with D uncertain. Looked up from germline, CDR1 is SEHNR and CDR2 is FQNEAQ (reference sequence). This CDR3 has 14 residues. Trimming took off 7 bases at V and 6 bases at J, with 15 bases between the two ends. CDR3 sequence: CASTRSDSPGELFF. As DNA, the CDR3 is TGTGCCAGCACCCGGTCTGACTCCCCCGGGGAGCTGTTTTTT.

The chain has TRBV18 and TRBJ1-1; no clear D gene. Per germline, CDR1 KGHSH and CDR2 LQKENI. The V end lost 3 bases, the J end lost 0 bases, and 11 bases lay between the germline ends. This CDR3 is 15 amino acids long. The CDR3 nucleotides are TGTGCCAGCTCACCTCTTCCAGGAATGAACACTGAAGCTTTCTTT. Translated, it gives CASSPLPGMNTEAFF. The full variable domain, rest sourced from reference TRBV18 and TRBJ1-1, is NAGVMQNPRHLVRRRGQEARLRCSPMKGHSHVYWYRQLPEEGLKFMVYLQKENIIDESGMPKERFSAEFPKEGPSILRIQQVVRGDSAAYFCASSPLPGMNTEAFFGQGTRLTVV.

The V and J genes are TRBV6-1 and TRBJ1-5; D might be TRBD1 (6 bases). V shed 5 bases and J shed 2 bases, with 13 bases lying between them. CDR1 is MNHNS and CDR2 is SASEGT in the germline V gene. The CDR3 has 15 amino acids. CDR3 DNA: TGTGCCAGCAGTCCACAGGGAATTGGCAATCAGCCCCAGCATTTT. Its translation is CASSPQGIGNQPQHF.

This clone was detected once. Here the CDR3 reads CASSSGTAGNTIYF. In nucleotides, the CDR3 is TGTGCCAGTAGTTCCGGGACAGCTGGAAACACCATATATTTT. This chain joins TRBV19 and TRBJ1-3; 7 bases fit TRBD1. This CDR3 contains 14 residues. Looked up from germline, CDR1 is LNHDA and CDR2 is SQIVND (reference sequence). The J segment lost 2 bases and the V segment lost 5 bases, leaving 3 bases of the junction unmatched.

The rearrangement joins TRBV18 to TRBJ2-7; a weak D match, TRBD1 (6 bases). Germline CDR1 is KGHSH and CDR2 is LQKENI. V was pared by 6 bases and J by 2 bases, with 11 bases between. This CDR3 contains 13 residues. The CDR3 region is CASSPGAAYEQYF. The CDR3, as DNA: TGTGCCAGCTCCCCAGGGGCGGCCTACGAGCAGTACTTC.

This chain uses TRBV7-2 with TRBJ2-7; unclear D gene. Per the germline V gene, CDR1 is SGHTA and CDR2 is FQGNSA. With 5 bases removed from V and 3 bases from J, the gap between germline ends came to 20 bases. The CDR3 runs 16 residues. The CDR3: CASSQGAFISIYEQYF. The CDR3 DNA sequence: TGTGCCAGCAGCCAAGGCGCCTTTATAAGTATCTACGAGCAGTACTTC.

This chain links TRBV4-3 with TRBJ2-5; 9 nucleotides match TRBD2. CDR1 is LGHNA and CDR2 is YSLEER in the germline V gene. The CDR3 is made up of 15 amino acids. V shed 0 bases, J shed 7 bases, and the junction held 6 bases outside the gene matches. CDR3 bases: TGCGCCAGCAGCCAAGACAATTCGGGACTAGCGACCCAGTACTTC. It codes for CASSQDNSGLATQYF.

The chain employs TRBV10-3 and TRBJ1-3; no reliable D call. The V end lost 10 bases, the J end lost 0 bases, and 16 bases lay between the germline ends. This CDR3 is 15 amino acids long. Germline V gene sequence: CDR1 ENHRY, CDR2 SYGVKD. The DNA of the CDR3 is TGTGCCACCCGAGGGATGGGTAGCTCTGGAAACACCATATATTTT. Protein product: CATRGMGSSGNTIYF.